These 22 T cell receptor beta chains originate from one sample sequenced in a study of T cell responses to AZD1222 COVID-19 vaccine. The protocol was immunoSEQ multiplex PCR, while the TCRdb copy is restricted to in-frame clones and leaves out a portion. The sample includes some 180,000 clones, around nine tenths seen only once; the top ten take around 3.6%. The specimen comprised peripheral blood, sampled 28 days after the second dose of the MenACWY control vaccine. The receptors stem from an adult who received the MenACWY meningococcal vaccine as a control.

The chain carries TRBV15 and TRBJ1-6, with D hard to call. V lost 0 bases and J lost 2, with 14 bases in between. CDR1 and CDR2 (germline): LNHNV, YYDKDF (reference sequence). This CDR3 has 18 residues. Here the CDR3 DNA reads TGTGCCACCAGCAGAGAAGACATTCTTTCCGCCTATAATTCACCCCTCCACTTT. It codes for CATSREDILSAYNSPLHF.

The CDR3 bases are TGTGCCAGTAGCGGGAGTTCCTACAATGAGCAGTTCTTC. Protein sequence: CASSGSSYNEQFF. This sequence joins TRBV7-3 and TRBJ2-1; 9 bases align to TRBD2. Looked up from germline, CDR1 is SGHTA and CDR2 is FQGTGA. The V and J ends lost 9 bases and 1 base, in that order; junction bases with no gene match: 1. The CDR3 consists of 13 residues. The full variable domain, completed using reference TRBV7-3 and TRBJ2-1, is GAGVSQTPSNKVTEKGKYVELRCDPISGHTALYWYRQSLGQGPEFLIYFQGTGAADDSGLPNDRFFAVRPEGSVSTLKIQRTERGDSAVYLCASSGSSYNEQFFGPGTRLTVL.

This clone was observed once. This chain links TRBV9 with TRBJ2-1; D is possibly TRBD2 (6 bases). This CDR3 contains 14 residues. Germline loops: CDR1 SGDLS, CDR2 YYNGEE. The germline V and J ends were trimmed by 3 bases and 2 bases, with 9 bases remaining between them. DNA of the CDR3: TGTGCCAGCAGCGACAGACTAGCCTACAATGAGCAGTTCTTC. Residues: CASSDRLAYNEQFF.

The chain uses TRBV28 and TRBJ2-1; tentative D call: TRBD1 (5 bases). Trimming cost V 3 bases and J 8 bases, with 14 bases left between them. This CDR3 contains 14 residues. CDR1 is MDHEN and CDR2 is SYDVKM in the germline V gene. CDR3 protein: CASSFPGRAHEQFF. The CDR3 DNA reads TGTGCCAGCAGTTTCCCCGGCAGGGCCCATGAGCAGTTCTTC.

As concerns this clone: Other DNA sequences in this sample translate to the same CDR3. The rearrangement joins TRBV7-3 to TRBJ1-5, with D tentatively TRBD1 (5 bases). Deletions cut 5 bases from V and 8 bases from J, with 13 bases between. Germline V gene sequence: CDR1 SGHTA, CDR2 FQGTGA. CDR3 length equals 13 residues. The CDR3 sequence is CASSPRPGEPQHF. The DNA for the CDR3 is TGTGCCAGCAGCCCCCGGCCGGGGGAGCCCCAGCATTTT.

This chain uses TRBV6-5 with TRBJ1-2; TRBD1 is a possible D gene (6 bases). The V gene's germline CDR1 is MNHEY and CDR2 SVGAGI. This CDR3 region has 13 residues. V dropped 7 bases and J dropped 8 bases, with 17 bases sitting between them. The CDR3 coding sequence is TGTGCCAGCACTAAGCAGGGGTTGAGGGGCTACACCTTC. Its protein product is CASTKQGLRGYTF.

The chain carries TRBV9 and TRBJ2-3; 11 bases line up with TRBD2. This CDR3 comprises 16 residues. Trimming removed 3 bases from V and 5 bases from J; junction bases left unmatched: 8. CDR1 is SGDLS, CDR2 YYNGEE, per germline. Here the CDR3 DNA reads TGTGCCAGCAGCGAATTAGCGGGAGGGCCGGGAGATACGCAGTATTTT. Encoded protein: CASSELAGGPGDTQYF. The full variable domain, in which reference TRBV9 and TRBJ2-3 provide the parts outside the CDR3, is DSGVTQTPKHLITATGQRVTLRCSPRSGDLSVYWYQQSLDQGLQFLIQYYNGEERAKGNILERFSAQQFPDLHSELNLSSLELGDSALYFCASSELAGGPGDTQYFGPGTRLTVL.

The gene calls are TRBV7-9 and TRBJ1-1; 10 bases are shared with TRBD1. V lost 5 bases, J lost 5 bases, and 5 bases stayed unmatched. The germline V gene has CDR1 SEHNR and CDR2 FQNEAQ (reference sequence). The CDR3 length is 14 residues. The CDR3, as DNA: TGTGCCAGCAGCCCAGGACAGGGGGGGACTGAAGCTTTCTTT. Translation: CASSPGQGGTEAFF.

Only a few counts were recorded for this clone. This sequence joins TRBV6-2 or TRBV6-3 and TRBJ1-6; no clear D. Germline V CDR1 and CDR2: MNHEY, SVGEGT. The CDR3 covers 15 residues. Trimming shortened V by 5 bases and J by 7 bases, and 15 bases separated the two germline ends. DNA for the CDR3: TGTGCCAGCAGTCGAACGTTCCTAGGGAATTCACCCCTCCACTTT. Encoded protein: CASSRTFLGNSPLHF.

This chain joins TRBV7-2 and TRBJ2-7; 9 bases are shared with TRBD1. CDR1 and CDR2 from the germline V gene are SGHTA and FQGNSA. This CDR3 has 19 residues. Germline trimming cut 0 bases from V and 4 bases from J; bases unmatched to any gene: 16. The CDR3 bases are TGTGCCAGCAGCTTAGCGCCACTTGGGACAGGGCGGGTAGGGTACGAGCAGTACTTC. Its protein is CASSLAPLGTGRVGYEQYF.

The V gene is TRBV19, the J gene TRBJ1-2; 8 bases match TRBD1. Trimming cost V 3 bases and J 8 bases; bases outside gene matches: 11. CDR1 is LNHDA and CDR2 is SQIVND in the germline V gene (reference sequence). The CDR3 is 15 residues long. The CDR3 is CASSILDAGDRGYTF. Here the CDR3 DNA reads TGTGCCAGTAGTATTCTGGACGCAGGGGACAGGGGCTACACCTTC.

V is TRBV27 and J is TRBJ1-3; D perhaps matches TRBD1 (6 bases). This CDR3 comprises 13 residues. Trimming took 4 bases from V and 3 from J, leaving 7 bases between them. The germline gives CDR1 MNHEY, CDR2 SMNVEV (reference sequence). The CDR3 DNA is TGTGCCAGCAGTTGGGGGCTTGGAAACACCATATATTTT. Protein: CASSWGLGNTIYF.

The CDR3 DNA is TGTGCCAGCAGCCTATCAGCGGGAGGGCAAGAGACCCAGTACTTC. Its translation is CASSLSAGGQETQYF. The V and J genes are TRBV6-4 and TRBJ2-5; 10 bases are shared with TRBD2. The V gene's germline CDR1 is MRHNA and CDR2 SNTAGT. J gave up 2 bases and V 6 bases, and 6 bases lay outside the gene matches. The length of the CDR3 is 15 residues.

The V gene is TRBV28, the J gene TRBJ2-7; TRBD2 agrees at 13 bases. V shed 4 bases, J shed 0 bases, and the junction held 3 bases outside the gene matches. Per germline, CDR1 MDHEN and CDR2 SYDVKM. The CDR3 is made up of 16 amino acids. CDR3 loop: CASSWTSGSSSYEQYF. CDR3 in DNA: TGTGCCAGCAGTTGGACTAGCGGGAGTAGCTCCTACGAGCAGTACTTC. Full variable domain (outside the CDR3, taken from reference TRBV28 and TRBJ2-7): DVKVTQSSRYLVKRTGEKVFLECVQDMDHENMFWYRQDPGLGLRLIYFSYDVKMKEKGDIPEGYSVSREKKERFSLILESASTNQTSMYLCASSWTSGSSSYEQYFGPGTRLTVT.

The J gene is TRBJ1-1, the V gene TRBV20-1, with D unclear. CDR3 length: 11 amino acids. Germline CDR1 reads DFQATT; CDR2 reads SNEGSKA (reference sequence). CDR3 coding DNA: TGCAGCGCGTCGGGGAACACTGAAGCTTTCTTT. This sequence encodes CSASGNTEAFF.

This sequence joins TRBV28 and TRBJ1-2; tentative D call: TRBD1 (6 bases). The CDR3 has 16 amino acids. The germline gives CDR1 MDHEN, CDR2 SYDVKM. The V end lost 6 bases, the J end lost 6 bases, and 23 bases lay between the germline ends. CDR3 residues: CASSSSNGGRVNGYTF. CDR3 in DNA: TGTGCCAGCAGCTCAAGCAACGGGGGGCGCGTCAATGGCTACACCTTC.

The sample holds a few counts of this clone. This chain links TRBV10-3 with TRBJ1-5; D remains unclear. Trimming took 0 bases from V and 8 from J, leaving 11 bases between them. Germline V gene data show CDR1 as ENHRY and CDR2 as SYGVKD. There are 14 residues in the CDR3. The chain's CDR3 is CAISESKGEEPQHF. In nucleotides, the CDR3 is TGTGCCATCAGTGAGTCAAAGGGAGAGGAGCCCCAGCATTTT.

V and J are TRBV7-6 and TRBJ2-3; TRBD2 agrees at 12 bases. CDR1 SGHVS and CDR2 FNYEAQ come from the germline V gene. The ends lost 5 bases at V and 4 bases at J; junction bases unmatched: 10. CDR3 size: 17 residues. The CDR3 here is CASSLRLAGVLPDTQYF. The CDR3 bases are TGTGCCAGCAGCCTTAGACTAGCGGGAGTTTTGCCAGATACGCAGTATTTT.

The V call is TRBV6-5, the J call TRBJ1-2; no definite D call. The ends were cut back, 4 bases at V and 2 bases at J, with 11 bases in the middle. CDR1 MNHEY and CDR2 SVGAGI come from the germline V gene. The CDR3 covers 14 residues. The CDR3 protein is CASSFRTGNYGYTF. The CDR3 DNA reads as TGTGCCAGCAGTTTTCGGACGGGCAACTATGGCTACACCTTC.

This rearrangement joins TRBV19 to TRBJ2-7; 9 bases map to TRBD1. This CDR3 spans 16 amino acids. Trimming took 2 bases from V and 4 from J; bases not matched to a gene: 9. The germline V gene has CDR1 LNHDA and CDR2 SQIVND (reference sequence). CDR3 in amino acids: CASSISTGGGLYEQYF. DNA for the CDR3: TGTGCCAGTAGTATATCTACAGGGGGCGGGTTATACGAGCAGTACTTC.

This chain joins TRBV19 and TRBJ2-1; 7 bases agree with TRBD2. The germline gives CDR1 LNHDA, CDR2 SQIVND (reference sequence). The CDR3 has 15 amino acids. V shed 3 bases and J 4 bases; nucleotides not matched to a gene: 6. The chain's CDR3 is CASSIGGAGYNEQFF. DNA for the CDR3: TGTGCCAGTAGTATTGGGGGAGCGGGATACAATGAGCAGTTCTTC.

J is TRBJ1-5 and V is TRBV21-1; TRBD1, the table's D call, lacks a check against the DNA. TRBV21-1 is given as a pseudogene. The CDR3 runs 12 residues. This CDR3 reads CATDRVSQPQHF. The CDR3 DNA is TGTGCCACTGACAGGGTAAGCCAGCCCCAGCATTTT.